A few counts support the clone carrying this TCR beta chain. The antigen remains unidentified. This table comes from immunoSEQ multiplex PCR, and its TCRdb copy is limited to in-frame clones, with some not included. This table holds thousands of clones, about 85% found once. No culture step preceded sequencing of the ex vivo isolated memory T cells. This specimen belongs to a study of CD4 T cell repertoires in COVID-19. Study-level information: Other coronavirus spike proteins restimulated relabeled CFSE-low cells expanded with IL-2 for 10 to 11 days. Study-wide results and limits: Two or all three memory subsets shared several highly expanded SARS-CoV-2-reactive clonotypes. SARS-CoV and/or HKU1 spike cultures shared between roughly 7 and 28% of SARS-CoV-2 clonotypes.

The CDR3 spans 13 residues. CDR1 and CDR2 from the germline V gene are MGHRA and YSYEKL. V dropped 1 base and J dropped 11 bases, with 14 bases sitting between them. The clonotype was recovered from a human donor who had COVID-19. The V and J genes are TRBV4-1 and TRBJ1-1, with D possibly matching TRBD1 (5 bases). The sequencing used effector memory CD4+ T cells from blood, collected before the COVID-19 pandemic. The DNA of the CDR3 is TGCGCCAGCAGCCAAGGCCTGGCAGGGAGGGCTTTCTTT. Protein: CASSQGLAGRAFF.